The T cell receptor beta chain described here comes from a study of Graves' ophthalmopathy and Graves' hyperthyroidism. Study results and limitations: For predicting ophthalmopathy progression, the model had 70.59% sensitivity and roughly 76% specificity. Among thyroid clonotypes expanded above 0.001 frequency, most also appeared in blood.

RNA transcripts served as template for amplifying TCR beta CDR3 sequences. Second-round multiplex PCR came after a first-round RT-PCR that employed HTBI primers. TCRdb redid the calling of the multiplex PCR reads with MiXCR, one entry per CDR3 protein. In the table there are 200,000 to 250,000 distinct CDR3 sequences, approximately 21% of which are singletons. Other autoimmune diseases, uncontrolled infections, pregnancy and lactation each led to patient exclusion. Orbital computed tomography, together with clinical symptoms, serum thyroxine, TRAb and thyroid ultrasound, was used for diagnosis. Trimming took 3 bases from V and 7 from J, leaving 21 bases between them. Germline CDR1 is MDHEN and CDR2 is SYDVKM. The CDR3 length is 17 residues. Points on this clonotype: Antigen unknown.

This chain uses TRBV28 with TRBJ2-2, with a weak D call TRBD2 (6 bases). This sequence originates from a woman aged 45 to 65 with Graves' ophthalmopathy. The sample consisted of peripheral blood. The chain's CDR3 is CASSFPPRVGGFGELFF. The CDR3 bases are TGTGCCAGCAGTTTCCCTCCGCGTGTGGGAGGATTCGGGGAGCTGTTTTTT.